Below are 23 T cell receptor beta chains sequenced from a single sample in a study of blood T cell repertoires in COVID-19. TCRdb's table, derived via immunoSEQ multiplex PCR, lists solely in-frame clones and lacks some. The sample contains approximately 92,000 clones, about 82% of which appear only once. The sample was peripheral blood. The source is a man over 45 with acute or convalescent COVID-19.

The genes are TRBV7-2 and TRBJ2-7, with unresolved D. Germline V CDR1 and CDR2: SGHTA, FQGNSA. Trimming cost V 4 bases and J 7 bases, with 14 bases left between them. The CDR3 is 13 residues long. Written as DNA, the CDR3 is TGTGCCAGCAGCTCTCCCGCCTCTCGGGAGCAGTACTTC. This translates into CASSSPASREQYF. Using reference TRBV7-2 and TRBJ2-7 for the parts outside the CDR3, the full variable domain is GAGVSQSPSNKVTEKGKDVELRCDPISGHTALYWYRQSLGQGLEFLIYFQGNSAPDKSGLPSDRFSAERTGGSVSTLTIQRTQQEDSAVYLCASSSPASREQYFGPGTRLTVT.

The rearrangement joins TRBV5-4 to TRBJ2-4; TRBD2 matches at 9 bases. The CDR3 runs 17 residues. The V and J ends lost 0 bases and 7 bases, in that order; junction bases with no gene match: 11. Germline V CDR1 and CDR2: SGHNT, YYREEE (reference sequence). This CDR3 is CASSLAFGRGGSNIQYF. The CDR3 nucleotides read TGTGCCAGCAGCTTGGCCTTTGGGCGGGGGGGCTCTAACATTCAGTACTTC.

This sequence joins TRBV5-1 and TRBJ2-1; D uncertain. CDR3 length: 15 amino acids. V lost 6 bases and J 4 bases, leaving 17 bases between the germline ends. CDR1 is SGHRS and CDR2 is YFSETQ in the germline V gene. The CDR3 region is CASNTEPTNYNEQFF. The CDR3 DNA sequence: TGCGCCAGCAACACTGAACCGACAAATTACAATGAGCAGTTCTTC.

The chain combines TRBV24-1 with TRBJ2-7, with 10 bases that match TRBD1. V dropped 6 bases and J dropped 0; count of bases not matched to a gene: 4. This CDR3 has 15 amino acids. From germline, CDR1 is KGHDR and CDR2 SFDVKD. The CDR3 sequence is CATSSGQGSSYEQYF. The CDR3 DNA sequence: TGTGCCACCAGTTCGGGACAGGGGTCCTCCTACGAGCAGTACTTC.

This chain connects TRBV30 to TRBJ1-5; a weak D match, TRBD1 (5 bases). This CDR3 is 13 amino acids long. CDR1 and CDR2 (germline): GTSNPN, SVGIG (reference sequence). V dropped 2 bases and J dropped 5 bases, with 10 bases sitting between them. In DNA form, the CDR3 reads TGTGCCTGGAGTCCGGGGGGAGATCAGCCCCAGCATTTT. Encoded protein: CAWSPGGDQPQHF.

CDR3: CASSSPRAGAYEQYF. DNA for the CDR3: TGTGCCAGCAGCTCCCCGCGAGCGGGGGCCTACGAGCAGTACTTC. The chain carries TRBV5-6 and TRBJ2-7; 8 bases map to TRBD2. The CDR3 runs 15 residues. V shed 3 bases and J 2 bases; nucleotides not matched to a gene: 7. Looked up from germline, CDR1 is SGHDT and CDR2 is YYEEEE.

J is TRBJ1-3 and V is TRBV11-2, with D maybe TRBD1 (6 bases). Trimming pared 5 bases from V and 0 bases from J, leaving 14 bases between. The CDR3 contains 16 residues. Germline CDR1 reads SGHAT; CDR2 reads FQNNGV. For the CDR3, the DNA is TGTGCCAGCAGCCCCCGGACAGTCAGCTCTGGAAACACCATATATTTT. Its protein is CASSPRTVSSGNTIYF.

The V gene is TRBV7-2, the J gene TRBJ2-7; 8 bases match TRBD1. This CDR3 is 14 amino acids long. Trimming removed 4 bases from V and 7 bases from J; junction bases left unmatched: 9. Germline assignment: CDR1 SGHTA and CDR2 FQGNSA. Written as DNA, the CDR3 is TGTGCCAGCAGCTCCTCAGGGGGCTCGGGGGAGCAGTACTTC. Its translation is CASSSSGGSGEQYF. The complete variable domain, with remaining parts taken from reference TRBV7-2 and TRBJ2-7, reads GAGVSQSPSNKVTEKGKDVELRCDPISGHTALYWYRQSLGQGLEFLIYFQGNSAPDKSGLPSDRFSAERTGGSVSTLTIQRTQQEDSAVYLCASSSSGGSGEQYFGPGTRLTVT.

This CDR3 reads CASSENAGYTQYF. The CDR3 coding sequence is TGTGCCAGCAGTGAAAACGCGGGGTATACGCAGTATTTT. This sequence joins TRBV6-4 and TRBJ2-3, with D maybe TRBD2 (6 bases). The V end lost 3 bases, the J end lost 7 bases, and 11 bases lay between the germline ends. From germline, CDR1 is MRHNA and CDR2 SNTAGT. The CDR3 loop spans 13 amino acids.

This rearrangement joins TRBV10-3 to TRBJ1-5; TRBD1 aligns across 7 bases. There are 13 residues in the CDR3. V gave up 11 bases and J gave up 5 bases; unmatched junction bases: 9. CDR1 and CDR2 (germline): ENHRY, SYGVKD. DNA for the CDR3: TGTGCCCCAACTGGGGACAGTGATCAGCCCCAGCATTTT. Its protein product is CAPTGDSDQPQHF.

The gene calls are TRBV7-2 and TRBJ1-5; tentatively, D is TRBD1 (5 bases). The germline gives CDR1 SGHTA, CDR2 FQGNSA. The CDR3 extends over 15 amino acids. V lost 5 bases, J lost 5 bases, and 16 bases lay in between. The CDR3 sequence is CASSVDRLGHQPQHF. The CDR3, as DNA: TGTGCCAGCAGCGTAGACAGATTGGGCCATCAGCCCCAGCATTTT.

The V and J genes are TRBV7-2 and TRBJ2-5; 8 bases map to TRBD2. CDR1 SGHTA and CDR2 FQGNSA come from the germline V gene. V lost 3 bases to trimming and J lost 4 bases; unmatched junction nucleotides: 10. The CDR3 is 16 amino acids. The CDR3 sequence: CASSFPGGPGGETQYF. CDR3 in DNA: TGTGCCAGCAGCTTTCCGGGGGGGCCGGGGGGAGAGACCCAGTACTTC.

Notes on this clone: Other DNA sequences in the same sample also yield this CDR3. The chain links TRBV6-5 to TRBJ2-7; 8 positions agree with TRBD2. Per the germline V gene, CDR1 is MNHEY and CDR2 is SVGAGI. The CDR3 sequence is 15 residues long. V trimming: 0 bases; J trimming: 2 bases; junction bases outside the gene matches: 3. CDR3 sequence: CASSYSKAGAYEQYF. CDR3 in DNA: TGTGCCAGCAGTTACTCAAAAGCGGGGGCCTACGAGCAGTACTTC.

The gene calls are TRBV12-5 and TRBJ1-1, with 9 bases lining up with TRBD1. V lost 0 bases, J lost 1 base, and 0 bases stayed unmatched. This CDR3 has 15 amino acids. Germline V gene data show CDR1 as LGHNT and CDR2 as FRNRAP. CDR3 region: CASGLVQGANTEAFF. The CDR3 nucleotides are TGTGCTAGTGGTTTGGTACAGGGGGCGAACACTGAAGCTTTCTTT. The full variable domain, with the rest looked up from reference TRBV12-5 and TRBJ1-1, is DARVTQTPRHKVTEMGQEVTMRCQPILGHNTVFWYRQTMMQGLELLAYFRNRAPLDDSGMPKDRFSAEMPDATLATLKIQPSEPRDSAVYFCASGLVQGANTEAFFGQGTRLTVV.

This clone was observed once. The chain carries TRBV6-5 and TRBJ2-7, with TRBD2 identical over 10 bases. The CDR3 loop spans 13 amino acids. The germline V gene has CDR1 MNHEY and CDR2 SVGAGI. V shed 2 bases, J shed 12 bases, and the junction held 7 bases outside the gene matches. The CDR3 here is CASSYGLAGVGYF. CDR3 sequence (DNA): TGTGCCAGCAGTTACGGGCTAGCGGGAGTAGGGTACTTC.

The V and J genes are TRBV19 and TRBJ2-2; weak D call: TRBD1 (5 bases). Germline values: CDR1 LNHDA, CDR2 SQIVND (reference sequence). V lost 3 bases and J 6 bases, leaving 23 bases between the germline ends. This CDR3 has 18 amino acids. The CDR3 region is CASSIPKSFPGLAGELFF. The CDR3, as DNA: TGTGCCAGTAGTATTCCCAAAAGTTTCCCAGGGCTCGCCGGGGAGCTGTTTTTT.

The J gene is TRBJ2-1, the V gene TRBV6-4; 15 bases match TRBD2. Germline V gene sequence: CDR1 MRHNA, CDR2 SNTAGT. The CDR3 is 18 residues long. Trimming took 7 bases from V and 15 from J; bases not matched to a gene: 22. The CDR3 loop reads CASIVGTSGGMRIFTRFF. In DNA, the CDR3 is TGTGCCAGCATAGTAGGGACTAGCGGGGGGATGAGGATATTTACGCGGTTCTTC.

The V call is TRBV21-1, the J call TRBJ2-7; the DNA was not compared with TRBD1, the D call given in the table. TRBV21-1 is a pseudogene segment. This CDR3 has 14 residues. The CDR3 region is CASSARGQSYEQYF. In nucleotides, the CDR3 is TGTGCCAGCAGCGCCCGTGGACAGTCCTACGAGCAGTACTTC.

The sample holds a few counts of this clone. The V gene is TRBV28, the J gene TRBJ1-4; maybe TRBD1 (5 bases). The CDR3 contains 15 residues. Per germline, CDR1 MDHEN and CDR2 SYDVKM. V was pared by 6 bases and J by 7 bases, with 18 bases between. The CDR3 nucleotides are TGTGCCAGCAGCGCGATCAGGGCCTCAGGTGAAAAACTGTTTTTT. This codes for CASSAIRASGEKLFF.

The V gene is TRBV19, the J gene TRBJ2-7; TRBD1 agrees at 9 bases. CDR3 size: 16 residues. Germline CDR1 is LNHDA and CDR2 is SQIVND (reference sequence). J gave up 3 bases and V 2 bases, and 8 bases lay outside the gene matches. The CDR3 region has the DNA TGTGCCAGTAGTATATATGGGACAGGGAACGGCTACGAGCAGTACTTC. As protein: CASSIYGTGNGYEQYF.

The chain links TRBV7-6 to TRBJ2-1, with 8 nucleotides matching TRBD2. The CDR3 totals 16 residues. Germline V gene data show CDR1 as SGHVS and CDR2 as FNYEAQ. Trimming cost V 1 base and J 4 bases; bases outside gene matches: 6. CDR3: CASSLVGGGIYNEQFF. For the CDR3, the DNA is TGTGCCAGCAGCTTAGTTGGCGGGGGGATTTACAATGAGCAGTTCTTC.

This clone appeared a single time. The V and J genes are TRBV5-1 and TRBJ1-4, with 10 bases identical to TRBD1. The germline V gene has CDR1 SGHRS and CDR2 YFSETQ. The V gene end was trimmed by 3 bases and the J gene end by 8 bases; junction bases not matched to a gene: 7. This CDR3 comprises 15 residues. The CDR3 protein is CASSSGTGEGEKLFF. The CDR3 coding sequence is TGCGCCAGCAGCTCTGGGACAGGGGAAGGAGAAAAACTGTTTTTT.

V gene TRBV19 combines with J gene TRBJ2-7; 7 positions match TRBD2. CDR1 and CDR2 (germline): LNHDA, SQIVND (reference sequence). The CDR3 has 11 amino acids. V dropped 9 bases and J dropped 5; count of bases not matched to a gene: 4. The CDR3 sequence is CASSRGDEQYF. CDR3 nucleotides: TGTGCCAGCAGTCGGGGGGACGAGCAGTACTTC.